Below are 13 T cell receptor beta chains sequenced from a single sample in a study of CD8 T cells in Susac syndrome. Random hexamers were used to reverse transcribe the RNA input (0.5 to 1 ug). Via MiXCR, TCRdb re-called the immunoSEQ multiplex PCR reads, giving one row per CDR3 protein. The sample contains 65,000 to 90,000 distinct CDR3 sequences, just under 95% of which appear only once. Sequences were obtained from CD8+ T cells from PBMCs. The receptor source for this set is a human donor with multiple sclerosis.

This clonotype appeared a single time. The CDR3 is CSVVGHTEAFF. The CDR3 nucleotides are TGCAGCGTTGTAGGCCACACTGAAGCTTTCTTT. The chain combines TRBV29-1 with TRBJ1-1; D gene unclear. Trimming shortened V by 4 bases and J by 3 bases, and 6 bases separated the two germline ends. Germline V gene lookup returns CDR1 SQVTM and CDR2 ANQGSEA. The CDR3 totals 11 residues.

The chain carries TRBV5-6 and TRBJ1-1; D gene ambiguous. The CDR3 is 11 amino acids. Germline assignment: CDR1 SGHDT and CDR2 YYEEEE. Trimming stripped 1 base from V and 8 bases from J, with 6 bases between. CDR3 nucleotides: TGTGCCAGCAGCTTGCCGGGAGAAGCTTTCTTT. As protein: CASSLPGEAFF.

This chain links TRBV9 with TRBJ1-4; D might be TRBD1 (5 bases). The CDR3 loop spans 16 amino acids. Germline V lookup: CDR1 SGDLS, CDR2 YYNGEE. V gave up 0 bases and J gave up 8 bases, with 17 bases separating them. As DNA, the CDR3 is TGTGCCAGCAGCGTAGCCGCCGGGACGGTGCTGGAAAAACTGTTTTTT. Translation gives CASSVAAGTVLEKLFF.

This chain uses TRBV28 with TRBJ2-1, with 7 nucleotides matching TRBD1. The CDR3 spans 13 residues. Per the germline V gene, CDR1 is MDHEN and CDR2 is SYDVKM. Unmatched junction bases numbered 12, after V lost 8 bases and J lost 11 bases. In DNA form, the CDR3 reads TGTGCCAGCGTCTACATAAAGGGACAGAAGCAGTTCTTC. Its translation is CASVYIKGQKQFF.

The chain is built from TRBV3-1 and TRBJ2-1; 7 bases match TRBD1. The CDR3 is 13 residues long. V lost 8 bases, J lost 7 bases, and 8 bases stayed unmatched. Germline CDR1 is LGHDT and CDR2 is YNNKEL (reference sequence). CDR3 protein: CASDHRGENEQFF. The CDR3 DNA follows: TGTGCCAGCGACCACAGGGGCGAGAATGAGCAGTTCTTC.

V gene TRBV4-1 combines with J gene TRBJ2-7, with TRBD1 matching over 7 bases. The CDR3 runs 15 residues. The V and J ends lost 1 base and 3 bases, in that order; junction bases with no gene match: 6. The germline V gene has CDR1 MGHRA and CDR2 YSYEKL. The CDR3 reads CASSQVRDRDYEQYF. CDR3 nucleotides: TGCGCCAGCAGCCAAGTTCGAGACAGGGACTACGAGCAGTACTTC.

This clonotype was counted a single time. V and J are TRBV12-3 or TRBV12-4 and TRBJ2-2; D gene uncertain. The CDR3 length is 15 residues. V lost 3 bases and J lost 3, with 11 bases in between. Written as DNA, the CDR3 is TGTGCCAGCAGTTTTACCCCACGGGACACCGGGGAGCTGTTTTTT. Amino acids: CASSFTPRDTGELFF.

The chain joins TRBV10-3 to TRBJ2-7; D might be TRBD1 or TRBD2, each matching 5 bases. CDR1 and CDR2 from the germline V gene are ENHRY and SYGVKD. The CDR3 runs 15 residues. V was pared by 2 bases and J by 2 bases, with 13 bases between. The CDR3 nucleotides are TGTGCCATCAGTGAGCTCCGGGACGGAGCCTACGAGCAGTACTTC. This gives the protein CAISELRDGAYEQYF.

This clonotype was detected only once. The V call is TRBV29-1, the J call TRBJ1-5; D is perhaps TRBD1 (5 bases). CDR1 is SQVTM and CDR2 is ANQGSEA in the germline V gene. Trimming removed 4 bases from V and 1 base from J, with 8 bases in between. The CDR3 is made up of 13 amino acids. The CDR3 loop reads CSVGGTSNQPQHF. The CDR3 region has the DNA TGCAGCGTTGGGGGGACGAGCAATCAGCCCCAGCATTTT.

This CDR3 reads CASSLVEGAGTEAFF. The CDR3 nucleotides read TGCGCCAGCAGCTTGGTGGAGGGGGCCGGCACTGAAGCTTTCTTT. The V call is TRBV5-1, the J call TRBJ1-1, with TRBD1 identical over 7 bases. The trim removed 0 bases at V and 4 bases at J, leaving 6 bases unmatched. The CDR3 runs 15 residues. Germline lookup yields CDR1 SGHRS and CDR2 YFSETQ.

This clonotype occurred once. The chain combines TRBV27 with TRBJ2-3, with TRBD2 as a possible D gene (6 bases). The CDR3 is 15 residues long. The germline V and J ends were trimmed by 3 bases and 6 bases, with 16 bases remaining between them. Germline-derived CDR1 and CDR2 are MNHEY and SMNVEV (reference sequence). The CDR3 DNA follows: TGTGCCAGCAGTTTCGACGGACCGGCGGGGGATACGCAGTATTTT. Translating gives CASSFDGPAGDTQYF.

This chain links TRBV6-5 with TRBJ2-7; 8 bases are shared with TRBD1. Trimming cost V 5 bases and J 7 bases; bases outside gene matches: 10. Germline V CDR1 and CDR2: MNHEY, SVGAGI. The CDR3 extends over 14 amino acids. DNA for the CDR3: TGTGCCAGCAGTCCCGACAGGGGATATCGGGAGCAGTACTTC. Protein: CASSPDRGYREQYF.

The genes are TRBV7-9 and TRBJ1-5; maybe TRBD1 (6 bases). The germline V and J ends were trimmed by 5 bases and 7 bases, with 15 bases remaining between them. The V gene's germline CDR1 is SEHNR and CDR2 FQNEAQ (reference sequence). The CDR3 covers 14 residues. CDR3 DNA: TGTGCCAGCAGCCCAGGGGCCGGAGGGCAGCCCCAGCATTTT. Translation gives CASSPGAGGQPQHF. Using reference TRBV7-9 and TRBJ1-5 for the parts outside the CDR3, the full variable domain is DTGVSQNPRHKITKRGQNVTFRCDPISEHNRLYWYRQTLGQGPEFLTYFQNEAQLEKSRLLSDRFSAERPKGSFSTLEIQRTEQGDSAMYLCASSPGAGGQPQHFGDGTRLSIL.